The clone carrying this T cell receptor beta chain has a handful of counts. Original methodology: Amplification of reference gene primers provided the estimated nucleated cell counts. Sequencing was performed with immunoSEQ multiplex PCR; in TCRdb, only in-frame clones are kept and a portion is missing. The D gene and trimming were derived from the DNA, and the V and J assignments and clone size from that table. The sample records fewer than 300,000 clones, approximately 87% being singletons. Germline V gene data show CDR1 as SEHNR and CDR2 as FQNEAQ (reference sequence). This CDR3 has 14 amino acids. V was pared by 0 bases and J by 6 bases, with 11 bases between. These data come from a study of blood T cell repertoires in COVID-19. Turning to the study itself: Samples came from the United States, Italy and Spain, spanning acute and convalescent COVID-19. T cells, B-cell-depleted T cells, or PBMCs supplied cDNA or gDNA.

Sequencing input: peripheral blood. This rearrangement joins TRBV7-9 to TRBJ1-1, with D possibly matching TRBD1 (5 bases). This receptor was taken from a woman in her forties or fifties with acute or convalescent COVID-19. CDR3 sequence (DNA): TGTGCCAGCAGCTTAGCGGGGCGCCTCCCTGAAGCTTTCTTT. Protein sequence: CASSLAGRLPEAFF.